One sample yielded the 20 T cell receptor beta chains listed below, sequenced in a study of blood T cell repertoires in COVID-19. Here immunoSEQ multiplex PCR was the method, and the copy in TCRdb shows in-frame clones only, minus some. The sample lists around 150,000 clones, under 90% seen once, with roughly 19% in the top ten. Sequenced input: peripheral blood. These receptors were taken from a woman older than 75 with acute or convalescent COVID-19.

The V gene is TRBV3-1 (or the pseudogene TRBV3-2), the J gene TRBJ2-4, with 9 bases lining up with TRBD2. The V gene end was trimmed by 0 bases and the J gene end by 3 bases; junction bases not matched to a gene: 9. CDR1 LGHDT and CDR2 YNNKEL come from the germline V gene (reference sequence). The CDR3 extends over 18 amino acids. The CDR3 bases are TGTGCCAGCAGCCAAGATGGGGTAGCGGGGGCGCACAAAAACATTCAGTACTTC. Amino acid sequence: CASSQDGVAGAHKNIQYF.

The chain employs TRBV19 and TRBJ2-3, with 10 bases fitting TRBD1. The J segment lost 1 base and the V segment lost 5 bases, leaving 18 bases of the junction unmatched. Germline V lookup: CDR1 LNHDA, CDR2 SQIVND (reference sequence). The CDR3 has 20 residues. CDR3 amino acids: CASSPRQGASHRGGTDTQYF. In nucleotides, the CDR3 is TGTGCCAGTAGTCCCCGACAGGGGGCGTCTCATAGGGGGGGCACAGATACGCAGTATTTT.

V gene TRBV27 combines with J gene TRBJ2-7; D might be TRBD1 (6 bases). CDR1 is MNHEY and CDR2 is SMNVEV in the germline V gene (reference sequence). With 2 bases removed from V and 7 bases from J, the gap between germline ends came to 15 bases. This CDR3 has 14 residues. The CDR3 loop is CASSLGLQGTEQYF. CDR3 DNA sequence: TGTGCCAGCAGTTTAGGGCTACAGGGAACTGAGCAGTACTTC.

The V and J genes are TRBV7-9 and TRBJ2-2, with TRBD2 as a possible D gene (6 bases). V was pared by 0 bases and J by 7 bases, with 18 bases between. From germline, CDR1 is SEHNR and CDR2 FQNEAQ (reference sequence). The CDR3 has 17 amino acids. The DNA of the CDR3 is TGTGCCAGCAGCTTAGCCGGAGGGCTAACCCTCTTCGGGGAGCTGTTTTTT. It codes for CASSLAGGLTLFGELFF.

This clone showed up just a few times. The rearrangement links TRBV15 to TRBJ2-1, with D perhaps TRBD1 (6 bases). Germline values: CDR1 LNHNV, CDR2 YYDKDF (reference sequence). V dropped 3 bases and J dropped 7 bases, with 16 bases sitting between them. The CDR3 runs to 15 residues. CDR3 sequence reads: CATSRGSGVDNEQFF. In nucleotides, the CDR3 is TGTGCCACCAGCAGGGGATCAGGGGTAGATAATGAGCAGTTCTTC.

The CDR3, as DNA: TGCGCCAGCAGCTGGTTGGGGCCCGTCGTGGGCGGGGAGCTGTTTTTT. Protein product: CASSWLGPVVGGELFF. V usage is TRBV5-1 and J usage is TRBJ2-2; the D gene is possibly TRBD1 (5 bases). Germline assignment: CDR1 SGHRS and CDR2 YFSETQ. V lost 3 bases and J lost 7, with 19 bases in between. The CDR3 runs 16 residues.

The V gene is TRBV19, the J gene TRBJ2-5, with D perhaps TRBD2 (5 bases). V gave up 6 bases and J gave up 5 bases, with 22 bases separating them. The V gene's germline CDR1 is LNHDA and CDR2 SQIVND (reference sequence). This CDR3 is built from 16 residues. The CDR3 is CASSPRTRALGETQYF. Here the CDR3 DNA reads TGTGCCAGTAGCCCAAGAACTAGAGCCCTAGGCGAGACCCAGTACTTC.

This clone showed up just a few times. The chain's CDR3 is CASSLPGTASQETQYF. Written as DNA, the CDR3 is TGTGCCAGCAGTTTACCTGGGACAGCCTCCCAAGAGACCCAGTACTTC. This chain joins TRBV28 and TRBJ2-5; 7 nucleotides match TRBD1. The CDR3 is made up of 16 amino acids. Germline V gene data show CDR1 as MDHEN and CDR2 as SYDVKM. V gave up 2 bases and J gave up 1 base; unmatched junction bases: 7.

J is TRBJ2-5 and V is TRBV7-9, with D possibly matching TRBD1 (5 bases). This CDR3 is 15 amino acids long. Germline V CDR1 and CDR2: SEHNR, FQNEAQ (reference sequence). V was shortened by 4 bases and J by 2 bases, with 14 bases between the two germline ends. The CDR3 DNA is TGTGCCAGCAGCTCGAGTTCAGGGTTACAAGAGACCCAGTACTTC. Translating it yields CASSSSSGLQETQYF.

The CDR3 DNA sequence: TGTGCCAGTAGTATAAGAGGGGAGACCCAGTACTTC. Its protein product is CASSIRGETQYF. The rearrangement links TRBV19 to TRBJ2-5; tentatively, D is TRBD2 (5 bases). Germline-derived CDR1 and CDR2 are LNHDA and SQIVND (reference sequence). This CDR3 is 12 amino acids long. V was trimmed by 2 bases and J by 5 bases, leaving 6 bases between them.

The J gene is TRBJ1-3, the V gene TRBV11-2; no clear D gene. Trimming removed 1 base at V and 1 base at J, with 5 bases between. Germline CDR1 reads SGHAT; CDR2 reads FQNNGV. This CDR3 comprises 14 residues. CDR3 bases: TGTGCCAGCAGCTTAGTCGGGTCTGGAAACACCATATATTTT. Residues: CASSLVGSGNTIYF.

The chain uses TRBV15 and TRBJ1-5; D is unresolved. CDR3 size: 14 residues. The germline V gene encodes CDR1 LNHNV and CDR2 YYDKDF (reference sequence). Trimming took 1 base from V and 1 from J, leaving 5 bases between them. DNA of the CDR3: TGTGCCACCAGCAGAGTGGGCAGCAATCAGCCCCAGCATTTT. Protein sequence: CATSRVGSNQPQHF.

This chain uses TRBV5-1 with TRBJ2-1; weak D call: TRBD2 (6 bases). The CDR3 sequence is 15 residues long. Germline V gives CDR1 SGHRS, CDR2 YFSETQ. Trimming pared 0 bases from V and 7 bases from J, leaving 14 bases between. The CDR3 spells CASSLELYGGNEQFF. The CDR3 DNA is TGCGCCAGCAGCTTGGAACTCTATGGGGGGAATGAGCAGTTCTTC.

J is TRBJ2-5 and V is TRBV7-3, with TRBD1 identical over 8 bases. The CDR3 runs to 15 residues. V lost 2 bases, J lost 5 bases, and 7 bases stayed unmatched. CDR1 SGHTA and CDR2 FQGTGA come from the germline V gene. In nucleotides, the CDR3 is TGTGCCAGCAGCTTAGCAGGGGGCGCGCGGGAGACCCAGTACTTC. Translation: CASSLAGGARETQYF.

A note on this clone: One end of the junction does not line up with germline, which may come from a read error. The chain is built from TRBV11-2 and TRBJ1-1, with D perhaps matching TRBD1 (6 bases). Germline V gene data show CDR1 as SGHAT and CDR2 as FQNNGV. The CDR3 covers 13 residues. As DNA, the CDR3 is TGTGCCAGCAGTTACTTAGGAGCGGACAGCCATCGTTTT. It is translated as CASSYLGADSHRF.

This chain joins TRBV10-3 and TRBJ2-1; 16 bases fit TRBD2. The CDR3 consists of 19 residues. CDR1 ENHRY and CDR2 SYGVKD come from the germline V gene. The J segment lost 2 bases and the V segment lost 2 bases, leaving 6 bases of the junction unmatched. The DNA of the CDR3 is TGTGCCATCAGTGAGGTCACGGGACTAGCGGGGGGGCCCTACAATGAGCAGTTCTTC. It encodes CAISEVTGLAGGPYNEQFF.

The V call is TRBV25-1, the J call TRBJ1-2; TRBD1 is a possible D gene (6 bases). This CDR3 is 14 amino acids long. The V end lost 4 bases, the J end lost 1 base, and 10 bases lay between the germline ends. The germline V gene has CDR1 MGHDK and CDR2 SYGVNS. CDR3 region: CASSGMDSNYGYTF. The CDR3 DNA reads TGTGCCAGCAGTGGCATGGACAGTAACTATGGCTACACCTTC.

The rearrangement links TRBV9 to TRBJ2-5; D unclear. CDR1 and CDR2 (germline): SGDLS, YYNGEE. The CDR3 loop spans 12 amino acids. The V gene lost 3 bases and the J gene lost 5 bases, with 8 bases spanning the gap. The CDR3 DNA follows: TGTGCCAGCAGCGCCGGTCGGGAGACCCAGTACTTC. This codes for CASSAGRETQYF.

This clone came up a few times. This CDR3 is CASSEMGGAHEQYF. CDR3 nucleotides: TGTGCCAGCAGTGAAATGGGGGGTGCACACGAGCAGTACTTC. The chain links TRBV2 to TRBJ2-7; tentative D call: TRBD2 (6 bases). Germline V CDR1 and CDR2: SNHLY, FYNNEI. Trimming stripped 2 bases from V and 5 bases from J, with 13 bases between. The length of the CDR3 is 14 residues.

The rearrangement joins TRBV2 to TRBJ1-5, with D possibly matching TRBD1 (5 bases). Germline CDR1 reads SNHLY; CDR2 reads FYNNEI. V was pared by 1 base and J by 1 base, with 17 bases between. CDR3 size: 18 residues. CDR3 nucleotides: TGTGCCAGCAGTGAAGGGGGGGGAACTACTACAAGCAATCAGCCCCAGCATTTT. This codes for CASSEGGGTTTSNQPQHF.